The 22 T cell receptor beta chains below were found in one sample sequenced in a study of CDR3 diversity in severe acne. TCRdb re-derived calls from the PCR reads in MiXCR, one entry per CDR3 protein. The sample carries over 70,000 distinct CDR3 sequences, 45% to 60% recorded once. The sequenced sample consisted of blood. These receptors were taken from a male donor in good health, without acne.

This rearrangement joins TRBV19 to TRBJ1-1; no clear D. CDR1 is LNHDA, CDR2 SQIVND, per germline (reference sequence). V lost 1 base, J lost 2 bases, and 8 bases lay in between. CDR3 length equals 14 residues. The CDR3 sequence is CASSIGTVNTEAFF. The CDR3 DNA is TGTGCCAGTAGTATAGGGACTGTCAACACTGAAGCTTTCTTT. Full variable domain (rest looked up from reference TRBV19 and TRBJ1-1): DGGITQSPKYLFRKEGQNVTLSCEQNLNHDAMYWYRQDPGQGLRLIYYSQIVNDFQKGDIAEGYSVSREKKESFPLTVTSAQKNPTAFYLCASSIGTVNTEAFFGQGTRLTVV.

The chain couples TRBV5-5 to TRBJ1-1, with D unclear. This CDR3 has 13 amino acids. Trimming cost V 4 bases and J 4 bases, with 11 bases left between them. The germline V gene encodes CDR1 SGHKS and CDR2 YYEKEE (reference sequence). The CDR3 DNA reads as TGTGCCAGCAGCCAAGGATGGGGCACTGAAGCTTTCTTT. This codes for CASSQGWGTEAFF.

A word on this clonotype: This likely comes from a read error, as the CDR3 has no conserved phenylalanine or tryptophan at its end. The limits of the CDR3 on the DNA are not certain, so only TCRdb's listed CDR3 is given. The chain carries TRBV29-1 and TRBJ1-4; whether TRBD1, the table's D call, matches the DNA was not checked. The CDR3 is 12 residues long, ends included. Germline V gene data show CDR1 as SQVTM and CDR2 as ANQGSEA. The CDR3 reads CSVNQGARMFTY.

The chain uses TRBV14 and TRBJ1-4, with D hard to call. Per the germline V gene, CDR1 is SGHDN and CDR2 is FVKESK. V was cut by 6 bases and J by 14 bases, with 25 bases left in between. The CDR3 length is 15 residues. CDR3 loop: CASSSSGPKSCKLFF. CDR3 in DNA: TGTGCCAGCAGTTCCTCCGGGCCCAAGTCCTGCAAGCTGTTTTTT.

Relative to its sample, this clonotype is medium-sized (0.01 to 0.1%). This chain uses TRBV10-3 with TRBJ2-5, with 9 bases that match TRBD1. CDR3 length: 16 residues. V lost 5 bases to trimming and J lost 1 base; unmatched junction nucleotides: 8. Germline CDR1 ENHRY, CDR2 SYGVKD. In DNA, the CDR3 is TGTGCCATCAGTTTCGCGGGGACAGGGTCCCAAGAGACCCAGTACTTC. Its protein product is CAISFAGTGSQETQYF.

The chain is built from TRBV11-3 and TRBJ1-5; D is unclear. Germline V gene lookup returns CDR1 SGHNT and CDR2 YENEEA. V was shortened by 2 bases and J by 6 bases, with 5 bases between the two germline ends. The CDR3 is made up of 12 amino acids. CDR3 nucleotide sequence: TGTGCCAGCAGCTTACCGGGTCAGCCCCAGCATTTT. Encoded protein: CASSLPGQPQHF.

This clonotype appeared many times. V is TRBV4-1 and J is TRBJ2-7, with 11 bases identical to TRBD2. Per the germline V gene, CDR1 is MGHRA and CDR2 is YSYEKL. J lost 3 bases, V lost 1 base, and 2 bases had no gene match. The CDR3 loop spans 15 amino acids. The CDR3 region has the DNA TGCGCCAGCAGCCAAGCACTAGCGGGAGACTACGAGCAGTACTTC. Its protein is CASSQALAGDYEQYF.

This clonotype has a count of ten or more. The chain has TRBV20-1 and TRBJ1-1; no clear D gene. The CDR3 extends over 11 amino acids. Germline V gene lookup returns CDR1 DFQATT and CDR2 SNEGSKA (reference sequence). V shed 6 bases and J shed 4 bases, with 9 bases lying between them. The CDR3 sequence: CSAKDRTEAFF. In DNA, the CDR3 is TGCAGTGCCAAAGACCGCACTGAAGCTTTCTTT.

The chain combines TRBV7-9 with TRBJ2-1; TRBD1 might be the D (5 bases). V shed 6 bases and J shed 2 bases, with 11 bases lying between them. This CDR3 has 14 residues. Germline CDR1 reads SEHNR; CDR2 reads FQNEAQ (reference sequence). The CDR3 reads CASSEGAAYNEQFF. The DNA of the CDR3 is TGTGCCAGCAGTGAAGGGGCGGCCTACAATGAGCAGTTCTTC.

The chain joins TRBV5-1 to TRBJ2-7; possibly TRBD1 for D (6 bases). The V end was cut by 0 bases, the J end by 4 bases, with 11 bases between. This CDR3 region has 14 residues. CDR1 SGHRS and CDR2 YFSETQ come from the germline V gene. The CDR3 DNA follows: TGCGCCAGCAGCTTGGCCCTGGGACAATACGAGCAGTACTTC. Amino acid sequence: CASSLALGQYEQYF.

About this clonotype itself: This CDR3 is missing its conserved last phenylalanine or tryptophan, likely due to a read error. The DNA is omitted, as the CDR3 cannot be located on it reliably, and the CDR3 follows TCRdb's listing. J is TRBJ1-4 and V is TRBV3-1. Looked up from germline, CDR1 is LGHDT and CDR2 is YNNKEL (reference sequence). The CDR3 spans 9 amino acids, including both terminal residues. CDR3 in amino acids: CASSQDELT.

This clonotype has ten or more counts. CDR3 sequence: CASSGGGATGELFF. In DNA form, the CDR3 reads TGTGCCAGCAGTGGCGGGGGGGCCACCGGGGAGCTGTTTTTT. The chain has TRBV6-4 and TRBJ2-2, with TRBD2 matching over 9 bases. There are 14 residues in the CDR3. V dropped 4 bases and J dropped 4; count of bases not matched to a gene: 1. Germline V gives CDR1 MRHNA, CDR2 SNTAGT.

This sequence joins TRBV7-8 and TRBJ1-2; D remains ambiguous. This CDR3 spans 15 amino acids. V was pared by 5 bases and J by 1 base, with 14 bases between. CDR1 SGHVS and CDR2 FQNEAQ come from the germline V gene. The CDR3 DNA reads as TGTGCCAGCAGCCCCTACCCCACTGGTAACTATGGCTACACCTTC. As protein: CASSPYPTGNYGYTF.

This clonotype was seen at least ten times. The V call is TRBV12-3 or TRBV12-4, the J call TRBJ2-1; unclear D gene. CDR3 length equals 12 residues. V lost 3 bases, J lost 15 bases, and 15 bases lay in between. The CDR3 DNA follows: TGTGCCAGCAGTTTTTCGATCTACCGGCTGTTCTTC. This encodes CASSFSIYRLFF.

V usage is TRBV2 and J usage is TRBJ2-7; D gene unclear. Germline CDR1 and CDR2: SNHLY and FYNNEI. The CDR3 length is 11 residues. V was cut by 6 bases and J by 5 bases, with 8 bases left in between. CDR3 nucleotide sequence: TGTGCCAGCAGGCAGAAAAACGAGCAGTACTTC. Encoded protein: CASRQKNEQYF.

The sample holds a few counts of this clonotype. The rearrangement uses TRBV5-1 and TRBJ1-1; no clear D gene. V was pared by 0 bases and J by 0 bases, with 15 bases between. Per the germline V gene, CDR1 is SGHRS and CDR2 is YFSETQ. The CDR3 has 17 amino acids. CDR3 amino acids: CASSLAARVRLNTEAFF. The CDR3 nucleotides read TGCGCCAGCAGCTTGGCGGCACGGGTTCGGCTGAACACTGAAGCTTTCTTT. The complete variable domain, with remaining parts taken from reference TRBV5-1 and TRBJ1-1, reads KAGVTQTPRYLIKTRGQQVTLSCSPISGHRSVSWYQQTPGQGLQFLFEYFSETQRNKGNFPGRFSGRQFSNSRSEMNVSTLELGDSALYLCASSLAARVRLNTEAFFGQGTRLTVV.

There are many counts of this clonotype. The chain joins TRBV3-1 to TRBJ2-3; D unresolved. Germline assignment: CDR1 LGHDT and CDR2 YNNKEL (reference sequence). Trimming removed 0 bases from V and 0 bases from J, with 13 bases in between. The length of the CDR3 is 17 residues. The CDR3 protein is CASSQDRPDPSTDTQYF. CDR3 DNA: TGTGCCAGCAGCCAAGATCGTCCGGATCCAAGCACAGATACGCAGTATTTT.

This clonotype was found many times. This chain uses TRBV6-4 with TRBJ2-5, with 8 bases lining up with TRBD2. This CDR3 is 15 amino acids long. Germline CDR1 reads MRHNA; CDR2 reads SNTAGT. J was trimmed by 7 bases and V by 7 bases; bases with no gene match: 14. The CDR3 DNA follows: TGTGCCAGCATAAGGCCTAGCGGGCCCTTGGTGACCCAGTACTTC. It translates to CASIRPSGPLVTQYF.

The V call is TRBV3-1, the J call TRBJ1-1; unclear D gene. V was cut by 0 bases and J by 0 bases, with 8 bases left in between. In germline, CDR1 is LGHDT, CDR2 YNNKEL (reference sequence). CDR3 length: 15 amino acids. DNA for the CDR3: TGTGCCAGCAGCCAAGAATACGTTCTGAACACTGAAGCTTTCTTT. Protein sequence: CASSQEYVLNTEAFF.

For this clonotype: Here the CDR3 omits its conserved ending phenylalanine or tryptophan, so a read error is the likely source. This rearrangement joins TRBV19 to TRBJ2-7; TRBD1 matches 9 bases. The CDR3 consists of 13 residues. The V and J ends lost 11 bases and 4 bases, in that order; junction bases with no gene match: 9. Germline CDR1 reads LNHDA; CDR2 reads SQIVND (reference sequence). CDR3 residues: CAGTRDREYEQYS. The DNA of the CDR3 is TGTGCCGGGACCCGGGACAGGGAATACGAGCAGTACTCC.

V is TRBV7-3 and J is TRBJ2-2; D is unclear. The CDR3 extends over 12 amino acids. V lost 7 bases and J 3 bases, leaving 6 bases between the germline ends. Germline loops: CDR1 SGHTA, CDR2 FQGTGA. CDR3 nucleotide sequence: TGTGCCAGCACCGAGGACACCGGGGAGCTGTTTTTT. This sequence encodes CASTEDTGELFF.

In the case of this clonotype: Without the conserved terminal phenylalanine or tryptophan, this CDR3 likely stems from a read error. The chain links TRBV10-3 to TRBJ1-1, with D hard to call. V lost 2 bases and J lost 3, with 10 bases in between. This CDR3 is built from 14 residues. Germline V gene data show CDR1 as ENHRY and CDR2 as SYGVKD. The CDR3 nucleotides read TGTGCCATCAGTGAGATGTCAGGCCACACTGAAGCTTTCCTT. Translating gives CAISEMSGHTEAFL.